The 3 T cell receptor beta chains listed next were all sequenced from one sample in a study of vaccination effects on CD4 cells after COVID-19. Ahead of sequencing, the ViraFEST assay grew antigen-specific CD4+ T cells using viral peptide pools. Investigators separated out CD4+ T cells once around nine days of culture had passed. The vaccine recipients had no prior SARS-CoV-2 infection, with negative nucleocapsid antibodies. For these TCRs, the target antigens are not known. This table comes from immunoSEQ multiplex PCR, and its TCRdb copy is limited to in-frame clones, with some not included. The table shows 65,000 to 90,000 clones, with about four fifths occurring only once. The sequencing here drew on CD4+ T cells from PBMCs cultured with HCoV-NL63 spike peptides, taken before COVID-19 vaccination. These receptors were obtained from a human donor who received a COVID-19 vaccine.

This rearrangement joins TRBV27 to TRBJ2-1; D is undetermined. This CDR3 is built from 15 residues. Trimming shortened V by 6 bases and J by 1 base, and 13 bases separated the two germline ends. Germline values: CDR1 MNHEY, CDR2 SMNVEV (reference sequence). Here the CDR3 reads CASSRRPPSYNEQFF. The CDR3 DNA is TGTGCCAGCAGCCGCCGACCTCCATCCTACAATGAGCAGTTCTTC.

The genes are TRBV3-1 (or the pseudogene TRBV3-2) and TRBJ1-2; D perhaps matches TRBD1 (5 bases). V was cut by 4 bases and J by 5 bases, with 14 bases left in between. Germline V gives CDR1 LGHDT, CDR2 YNNKEL (reference sequence). The CDR3 spans 14 residues. CDR3 bases: TGTGCCAGCAGCCCCCAATGGGGCACATATGGCTACACCTTC. Its translation: CASSPQWGTYGYTF.

The gene calls are TRBV10-3 and TRBJ2-1; D gene ambiguous. This CDR3 is built from 13 residues. The V and J ends lost 9 bases and 6 bases respectively, with 15 bases between them. Germline-derived CDR1 and CDR2 are ENHRY and SYGVKD. This CDR3 reads CAMKRPSSNEQFF. DNA of the CDR3: TGTGCCATGAAACGCCCCAGCAGCAATGAGCAGTTCTTC.